Listed below are T cell receptor beta chains from one sample, sequenced in a study of blood T cell repertoires in COVID-19. The method was immunoSEQ multiplex PCR; TCRdb's version includes in-frame clones alone and lacks a portion of them. This table has some 300,000 clones, around 89% appearing once. Sequencing was performed on peripheral blood. These receptors came from a woman in her 30s who had recovered from COVID-19. CDR3s include the opening cysteine and the closing phenylalanine or tryptophan. The D gene is left open where the match is weak. Some rows have no size entry. The others give once, few or many, or a class for an expanded clone.

v_gene: TRBV15; j_gene: TRBJ1-5; abundance: -; d_gene: TRBD1; CDR3aa: CATSGTGPNSNQPQHF; CDR3nt: TGTGCCACCAGCGGGACAGGCCCTAATAGCAATCAGCCCCAGCATTTT
v_gene: TRBV28; j_gene: TRBJ2-7; abundance: -; d_gene: TRBD1; CDR3aa: CASRLTGPTYEQYF; CDR3nt: TGTGCCAGCAGACTGACAGGGCCCACCTACGAGCAGTACTTC
v_gene: TRBV6-5; j_gene: TRBJ2-5; abundance: -; d_gene: -; CDR3aa: CASRSTSRETQYF; CDR3nt: TGTGCCAGCCGGTCGACTAGTCGGGAGACCCAGTACTTC
v_gene: TRBV6-6; j_gene: TRBJ2-3; abundance: -; d_gene: TRBD1; CDR3aa: CASSYPGTGITDTQYF; CDR3nt: TGTGCCAGCAGTTACCCCGGGACAGGGATCACAGATACGCAGTATTTT
v_gene: TRBV2; j_gene: TRBJ2-2; abundance: -; d_gene: -; CDR3aa: CASSLRSPPGELFF; CDR3nt: TGTGCCAGCAGCCTCCGGTCCCCTCCCGGGGAGCTGTTTTTT
v_gene: TRBV30; j_gene: TRBJ1-1; abundance: -; d_gene: TRBD1; CDR3aa: CAWREPGTGVETEAFF; CDR3nt: TGTGCCTGGAGAGAACCCGGGACAGGGGTAGAAACTGAAGCTTTCTTT
v_gene: TRBV5-1; j_gene: TRBJ1-2; abundance: -; d_gene: -; CDR3aa: CASSLVLGGGGRNYGYTF; CDR3nt: TGCGCCAGCAGCTTGGTCCTCGGGGGAGGCGGACGCAACTATGGCTACACCTTC
v_gene: TRBV12-3/TRBV12-4; j_gene: TRBJ2-2; abundance: -; d_gene: -; CDR3aa: CASSTATGELFF; CDR3nt: TGTGCCAGCAGTACAGCCACCGGGGAGCTGTTTTTT
v_gene: TRBV21-1; j_gene: TRBJ2-7; abundance: few; d_gene: -; CDR3aa: CASSKNTGGPVYEQYF; CDR3nt: TGTGCCAGCAGCAAAAATACGGGGGGGCCAGTGTACGAGCAGTACTTC
v_gene: TRBV18; j_gene: TRBJ1-4; abundance: -; d_gene: -; CDR3aa: CASSPRATNEKLFF; CDR3nt: TGTGCCAGCTCACCCCGTGCAACTAATGAAAAACTGTTTTTT
v_gene: TRBV19; j_gene: TRBJ1-2; abundance: -; d_gene: -; CDR3aa: CASRGLSYGYTF; CDR3nt: TGTGCCAGCCGGGGACTATCCTATGGCTACACCTTC
v_gene: TRBV7-3; j_gene: TRBJ2-4; abundance: once; d_gene: TRBD1; CDR3aa: CASSQEGQGSIQYF; CDR3nt: TGTGCCAGCAGCCAAGAGGGACAGGGATCCATTCAGTACTTC
v_gene: TRBV9; j_gene: TRBJ2-3; abundance: -; d_gene: TRBD2; CDR3aa: CASSVWGGSTDTQYF; CDR3nt: TGTGCCAGCAGCGTATGGGGGGGAAGCACAGATACGCAGTATTTT
v_gene: TRBV27; j_gene: TRBJ1-1; abundance: -; d_gene: TRBD1; CDR3aa: CASSLEGARVLNTEAFF; CDR3nt: TGTGCCAGCAGTTTAGAGGGGGCGCGGGTATTGAACACTGAAGCTTTCTTT
v_gene: TRBV7-9; j_gene: TRBJ2-5; abundance: -; d_gene: -; CDR3aa: CASSLGLQETQYF; CDR3nt: TGTGCCAGCAGCTTAGGACTACAAGAGACCCAGTACTTC
v_gene: TRBV2; j_gene: TRBJ2-2; abundance: once; d_gene: -; CDR3aa: CASSWTANTGELFF; CDR3nt: TGTGCCAGCAGCTGGACAGCGAACACCGGGGAGCTGTTTTTT
v_gene: TRBV27; j_gene: TRBJ2-2; abundance: -; d_gene: TRBD1; CDR3aa: CASTWTGGSGELFF; CDR3nt: TGTGCCAGCACCTGGACAGGGGGCTCCGGGGAGCTGTTTTTT
v_gene: TRBV5-6; j_gene: TRBJ1-4; abundance: many; d_gene: TRBD1; CDR3aa: CASSFGQANEKLFF; CDR3nt: TGTGCCAGCAGCTTTGGACAGGCTAATGAAAAACTGTTTTTT
v_gene: TRBV19; j_gene: TRBJ1-4; abundance: once; d_gene: TRBD1; CDR3aa: CASSTTGVLNEKLFF; CDR3nt: TGTGCCAGTAGTACAACAGGGGTGCTCAATGAAAAACTGTTTTTT
v_gene: TRBV4-1; j_gene: TRBJ1-6; abundance: -; d_gene: -; CDR3aa: CASSQETYPSSPLHF; CDR3nt: TGCGCCAGCAGCCAAGAGACTTACCCAAGTTCACCCCTCCACTTT
v_gene: TRBV7-3; j_gene: TRBJ2-3; abundance: -; d_gene: TRBD2; CDR3aa: CASSFTSGGPLSTDTQYF; CDR3nt: TGTGCCAGCAGCTTTACTAGCGGGGGGCCTCTCAGCACAGATACGCAGTATTTT
v_gene: TRBV5-6; j_gene: TRBJ1-2; abundance: -; d_gene: TRBD1; CDR3aa: CASSFMDRGEDGYTF; CDR3nt: TGTGCCAGCAGCTTTATGGACAGGGGAGAAGATGGCTACACCTTC
v_gene: TRBV6-5; j_gene: TRBJ1-3; abundance: -; d_gene: -; CDR3aa: CASSLFSSGNTIYF; CDR3nt: TGTGCCAGCAGCCTTTTTAGCTCTGGAAACACCATATATTTT
v_gene: TRBV6-2/TRBV6-3; j_gene: TRBJ1-2; abundance: -; d_gene: -; CDR3aa: CASSYKRSGYTF; CDR3nt: TGTGCCAGCAGTTACAAGCGGAGTGGCTACACCTTC
v_gene: TRBV20-1; j_gene: TRBJ1-1; abundance: -; d_gene: TRBD1; CDR3aa: CRTGEAEAFF; CDR3nt: TGCAGGACAGGGGAGGCTGAAGCTTTCTTT
v_gene: TRBV12-3/TRBV12-4; j_gene: TRBJ2-7; abundance: -; d_gene: -; CDR3aa: CASNTGSSYEQYF; CDR3nt: TGTGCCAGCAATACAGGGTCATCCTACGAGCAGTACTTC
v_gene: TRBV5-1; j_gene: TRBJ2-1; abundance: -; d_gene: -; CDR3aa: CASSVQGTSVNEQFF; CDR3nt: TGCGCCAGCAGCGTGCAGGGGACGTCCGTCAATGAGCAGTTCTTC
v_gene: TRBV6-5; j_gene: TRBJ1-1; abundance: -; d_gene: TRBD1; CDR3aa: CASRAQGLNTEAFF; CDR3nt: TGTGCCAGCAGGGCACAGGGGTTGAACACTGAAGCTTTCTTT
v_gene: TRBV6-5; j_gene: TRBJ1-2; abundance: once; d_gene: TRBD1; CDR3aa: CASSFGQGRLDF; CDR3nt: TGTGCCAGCAGCTTCGGACAGGGGAGGCTTGACTTC